This T cell receptor beta chain originates from a study of T cell changes during pregnancy in multiple sclerosis. Generated by immunoSEQ multiplex PCR, the TCRdb table keeps only in-frame clones and is missing some. The sample holds over 60,000 clones, 89% seen once. CDR3 length: 14 residues. With 7 bases removed from V and 6 bases from J, the gap between germline ends came to 18 bases. Germline CDR1 and CDR2: GTSNPN and SVGIG (reference sequence). This clone was counted once. J is TRBJ2-2 and V is TRBV30; TRBD2 might be the D (7 bases). The specimen was peripheral blood, collected in the first trimester of pregnancy. This receptor was taken from a female donor with multiple sclerosis, enrolled in a pregnancy study. CDR3 coding DNA: TGTGCCTCGGGGGGCGGAAAGTCGGCCGGGGAGCTGTTTTTT. Protein sequence: CASGGGKSAGELFF. Full variable domain (remainder filled in from reference TRBV30 and TRBJ2-2): SQTIHQWPATLVQPVGSPLSLECTVEGTSNPNLYWYRQAAGRGLQLLFYSVGIGQISSEVPQNLSASRPQDRQFILSSKKLLLSDSGFYLCASGGGKSAGELFFGEGSRLTVL.